This entry features one T cell receptor beta chain sequence. It was with a sample-barcoded 5' primer and a J-beta primer mix that a second PCR of about 6 to 12 cycles was run. A single record per CDR3 protein comes from TCRdb applying MiXCR to the 5' RACE reads. Of hundreds of thousands of distinct CDR3 sequences listed, roughly 48% are singletons. The data belong to a study of blood T cells in healthy people across ages. Trimming cost V 1 base and J 7 bases; bases outside gene matches: 11. There are 16 residues in the CDR3. Looked up from germline, CDR1 is DFQATT and CDR2 is SNEGSKA (reference sequence).

Input material: blood. This TCR was recovered from an elderly man in good health. The V gene is TRBV20-1, the J gene TRBJ2-1, with 9 bases matching TRBD2. The CDR3 here is CSARGVGGGASNEQFF. The CDR3 DNA sequence: TGCAGTGCTAGAGGAGTGGGCGGGGGGGCGTCGAATGAGCAGTTCTTC.